The 18 T cell receptor beta chains presented below share a single source sample, sequenced in a study of T cells after yellow fever vaccination. Via MiXCR, TCRdb re-called the 5' RACE reads, giving one row per CDR3 protein. The sample holds around 320,000 distinct CDR3 sequences, around 10% seen once. Specimen: CD4+ T cells sorted from PBMCs, collected 5 days after the yellow fever booster vaccination. Receptors were obtained from a young man who received the YFV17D yellow fever vaccine.

This sequence joins TRBV3-1 and TRBJ2-5; 8 nucleotides line up with TRBD2. The CDR3 is 15 residues long. V shed 4 bases, J shed 5 bases, and the junction held 9 bases outside the gene matches. Germline V gene data show CDR1 as LGHDT and CDR2 as YNNKEL (reference sequence). CDR3 residues: CASSPITSGGETQYF. For the CDR3, the DNA is TGTGCCAGCAGCCCTATTACTAGCGGCGGGGAGACCCAGTACTTC.

The table lists this clonotype with many counts. The genes are TRBV7-2 and TRBJ1-2; a possible D gene is TRBD1 (6 bases). CDR3 size: 14 residues. Germline V gene lookup returns CDR1 SGHTA and CDR2 FQGNSA. Trimming stripped 1 base from V and 6 bases from J, with 12 bases between. The CDR3 DNA reads TGTGCCAGCAGCTTAGATTGGGGGGCTCATGGCTACACCTTC. Translated: CASSLDWGAHGYTF.

In this sample, this clonotype turned up a few times. The chain uses TRBV20-1 and TRBJ2-1, with D possibly matching TRBD1 (5 bases). The ends were cut back, 8 bases at V and 0 bases at J, with 11 bases in the middle. There are 13 residues in the CDR3. CDR1 is DFQATT, CDR2 SNEGSKA, per germline (reference sequence). In DNA, the CDR3 is TGCAGTTCAGGGCCCAGCTCCTACAATGAGCAGTTCTTC. This translates into CSSGPSSYNEQFF.

This clonotype was counted at least ten times. This chain connects TRBV7-2 to TRBJ2-3, with 16 bases lining up with TRBD2. The CDR3 contains 17 residues. Germline CDR1 reads SGHTA; CDR2 reads FQGNSA. Unmatched junction bases numbered 11, after V lost 6 bases and J lost 8 bases. CDR3 nucleotide sequence: TGTGCCAGCAGTATATTCGGGACTAGCGGGGGGGAAGGTACGCAGTATTTT. This sequence encodes CASSIFGTSGGEGTQYF.

The chain couples TRBV4-2 to TRBJ1-2, with 7 nucleotides matching TRBD1. The CDR3 sequence is 18 residues long. J was trimmed by 1 base and V by 0 bases; bases with no gene match: 11. Per germline, CDR1 LGHNA and CDR2 YNFKEQ. In DNA, the CDR3 is TGTGCCAGCAGCCAAGATAGGAGAGAGGGGGCCCGTAACTATGGCTACACCTTC. This sequence encodes CASSQDRREGARNYGYTF.

This clonotype was counted ten times or more. The V and J genes are TRBV7-8 and TRBJ2-7; 8 bases map to TRBD2. Germline values: CDR1 SGHVS, CDR2 FQNEAQ. V shed 5 bases, J shed 0 bases, and the junction held 6 bases outside the gene matches. The CDR3 covers 15 residues. The CDR3 nucleotides are TGTGCCAGCAGCCAAGATGGGACTAGCTCCTACGAGCAGTACTTC. This gives the protein CASSQDGTSSYEQYF.

This clonotype appeared a few times. The chain uses TRBV7-7 and TRBJ2-3; no clear D. Per germline, CDR1 SSHAT and CDR2 FNYEAQ (reference sequence). This CDR3 spans 18 amino acids. V was trimmed by 1 base and J by 0 bases, leaving 17 bases between them. As DNA, the CDR3 is TGTGCCAGCAGCTTAGGGAAGAGCCACCGCCGGAGCACAGATACGCAGTATTTT. Translating gives CASSLGKSHRRSTDTQYF.

This clonotype was picked up a small number of times. The chain combines TRBV29-1 with TRBJ2-1; maybe TRBD1 (5 bases). Per germline, CDR1 SQVTM and CDR2 ANQGSEA. Deletions cut 6 bases from V and 5 bases from J, with 20 bases between. The CDR3 sequence is 15 residues long. The CDR3 nucleotides are TGCAGCGTAGCCCTACAGGTCACTTCCCACAATGAGCAGTTCTTC. Residues: CSVALQVTSHNEQFF.

This clonotype was counted a few times. This chain joins TRBV12-3 or TRBV12-4 and TRBJ2-1; no clear D. The CDR3 runs 16 residues. V gave up 3 bases and J gave up 8 bases, with 20 bases separating them. The CDR3 is CASSFFFGSPKDEQFF. The DNA of the CDR3 is TGTGCCAGCAGTTTTTTTTTTGGATCGCCCAAAGATGAGCAGTTCTTC.

The chain carries TRBV6-1 and TRBJ1-6; D remains ambiguous. With 3 bases removed from V and 7 bases from J, the gap between germline ends came to 7 bases. Germline lookup yields CDR1 MNHNS and CDR2 SASEGT. The CDR3 consists of 13 residues. The CDR3 sequence: CASSDVVNSPLHF. CDR3 nucleotides: TGTGCCAGCAGTGACGTAGTAAATTCACCCCTCCACTTT.

This clonotype was recorded at least ten times. The chain recombines TRBV20-1 with TRBJ1-2; maybe TRBD1 (6 bases). This CDR3 comprises 12 residues. Looked up from germline, CDR1 is DFQATT and CDR2 is SNEGSKA (reference sequence). The V end lost 6 bases, the J end lost 10 bases, and 18 bases lay between the germline ends. This CDR3 reads CSAPLTGTFYTF. CDR3 bases: TGCAGTGCCCCCCTCACAGGGACTTTCTACACCTTC.

This clonotype was counted ten times or more. The V call is TRBV12-3 or TRBV12-4, the J call TRBJ2-1; 7 bases are a match to TRBD1. The CDR3 extends over 12 amino acids. V dropped 8 bases and J dropped 9; count of bases not matched to a gene: 7. The CDR3 region has the DNA TGTGCCAGCCACCGGGACAGTGGTGAGCAGTTCTTC. Amino acids: CASHRDSGEQFF.

The chain uses TRBV20-1 and TRBJ1-4; D gene uncertain. This CDR3 spans 12 amino acids. V was shortened by 5 bases and J by 1 base, with 5 bases between the two germline ends. Germline V CDR1 and CDR2: DFQATT, SNEGSKA (reference sequence). The CDR3 DNA reads TGCAGTGCTTATAAAACTAATGAAAAACTGTTTTTT. Translated, it gives CSAYKTNEKLFF.

The rearrangement links TRBV28 to TRBJ2-2; TRBD2 matches at 14 bases. The CDR3 loop spans 18 amino acids. Trimming removed 2 bases from V and 2 bases from J; junction bases left unmatched: 4. CDR1 is MDHEN and CDR2 is SYDVKM in the germline V gene. The CDR3 loop reads CASSLAGLAGVNTGELFF. CDR3 bases: TGTGCCAGCAGTTTAGCGGGACTAGCGGGGGTTAACACCGGGGAGCTGTTTTTT.

The DNA of the CDR3 is TGCGCCAGCAGCCAAGCCCAGGGGGTAGCGCCCCAGCATTTT. Translation: CASSQAQGVAPQHF. V is TRBV4-1 and J is TRBJ1-5, with 7 bases aligning to TRBD1. The germline V gene encodes CDR1 MGHRA and CDR2 YSYEKL. This CDR3 spans 14 amino acids. Germline trimming cut 1 base from V and 9 bases from J; bases unmatched to any gene: 6.

Many counts were recorded for this clonotype. The chain has TRBV4-1 and TRBJ1-1, with 9 bases matching TRBD1. Germline V lookup: CDR1 MGHRA, CDR2 YSYEKL. With V trimmed by 4 bases and J by 7 bases, 10 bases remained unmatched. The CDR3 has 15 residues. CDR3 sequence reads: CASSLTETGGGEAFF. CDR3 DNA: TGCGCCAGCAGCCTGACGGAGACAGGGGGGGGTGAAGCTTTCTTT.

This clonotype came up many times. The chain recombines TRBV7-2 with TRBJ2-1, with unresolved D. The CDR3 sequence is 14 residues long. V dropped 2 bases and J dropped 2 bases, with 7 bases sitting between them. The germline CDR1 and CDR2 sequences are SGHTA and FQGNSA. The CDR3 region is CASSLLSPYNEQFF. CDR3 bases: TGTGCCAGCAGCTTACTAAGTCCCTACAATGAGCAGTTCTTC. Full variable domain (outside the CDR3, taken from reference TRBV7-2 and TRBJ2-1): GAGVSQSPSNKVTEKGKDVELRCDPISGHTALYWYRQSLGQGLEFLIYFQGNSAPDKSGLPSDRFSAERTGGSVSTLTIQRTQQEDSAVYLCASSLLSPYNEQFFGPGTRLTVL.

This clonotype was recorded a few times. The chain is built from TRBV9 and TRBJ1-2, with 8 bases aligning to TRBD1. The CDR3 extends over 14 amino acids. Germline V gene sequence: CDR1 SGDLS, CDR2 YYNGEE. Unmatched junction bases numbered 7, after V lost 4 bases and J lost 5 bases. CDR3 in amino acids: CASSPSDRAYGYTF. The CDR3 bases are TGTGCCAGCAGCCCTTCGGACAGGGCATATGGCTACACCTTC.